Reported below is one T cell receptor beta chain. Its matching antigen is unknown. Each of the CD4+ naive, central memory, regulatory and stem cell-like memory populations was sorted via CD45RO/CCR7/CD25/CD127/CD95/CD27. This record belongs to a study of beta chain features in type 1 diabetes. Study findings and constraints: A closer apparent resemblance between naive, central memory and Treg TCRB repertoires was seen in patients than in healthy donors. VDJ junctions in type 1 diabetes patients carried more deletions and fewer insertions.

The junction had 6 bases not matched to a gene; V was cut back by 7 bases and J by 2 bases. The CDR3 length is 14 residues. Germline V gene data show CDR1 as MNHNS and CDR2 as SASEGT. Expressed TCRB transcripts were sequenced because the isolated RNA had all been reverse transcribed beforehand. The assay was immunoSEQ multiplex PCR, and TCRdb's table has in-frame clones only and misses some. In the table there are about 200,000 clones, around 9.9% of which are singletons. The specimen was central memory CD4+ T cells from blood. The V gene is TRBV6-1, the J gene TRBJ2-3; the match to TRBD1 covers 7 bases. This TCR was recovered from a man between 18 and 35 years old in good health. CDR3 sequence: CASTKTGLTDTQYF. The CDR3 bases are TGTGCCAGCACCAAGACAGGGCTCACAGATACGCAGTATTTT.